The present TCR beta chain was sequenced within a study of T cells in Graves' hyperthyroidism and ophthalmopathy. Authors of the study amplified TCR beta CDR3 regions from RNA transcripts. Using the HTBI primer set, a first-round RT-PCR was run on the TCR CDR3. TCRdb re-called the multiplex PCR reads with MiXCR, one entry per CDR3 protein. The profile shows some 490,000 distinct CDR3 sequences, 16% of them singletons. After removal of 5 bases from V and 1 base from J, the junction contained 5 bases not matched to a gene. The CDR3 length is 15 residues. In germline, CDR1 is DFQATT, CDR2 SNEGSKA (reference sequence). This clonotype was detected many times.

Sequencing was performed on blood. The rearrangement links TRBV20-1 to TRBJ2-4, with 10 bases identical to TRBD2. This TCR was recovered from a woman aged 25 to 39 with Graves' ophthalmopathy. The CDR3 region is CSADLAGAAKNIQYF. CDR3 coding DNA: TGCAGTGCTGACCTAGCGGGAGCCGCCAAAAACATTCAGTACTTC.